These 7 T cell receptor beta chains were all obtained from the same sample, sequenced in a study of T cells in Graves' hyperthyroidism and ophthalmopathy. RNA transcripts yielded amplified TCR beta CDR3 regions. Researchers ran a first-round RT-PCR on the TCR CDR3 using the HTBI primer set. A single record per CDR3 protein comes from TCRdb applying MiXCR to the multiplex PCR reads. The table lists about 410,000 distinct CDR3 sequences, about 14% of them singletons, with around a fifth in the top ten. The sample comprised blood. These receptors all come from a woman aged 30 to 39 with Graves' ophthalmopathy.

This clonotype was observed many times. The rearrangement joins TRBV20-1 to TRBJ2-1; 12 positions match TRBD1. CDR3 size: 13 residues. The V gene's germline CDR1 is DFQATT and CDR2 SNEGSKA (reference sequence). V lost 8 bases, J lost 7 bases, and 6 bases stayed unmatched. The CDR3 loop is CSWDRGQGNEQFF. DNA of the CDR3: TGCAGTTGGGACAGGGGGCAAGGTAATGAGCAGTTCTTC.

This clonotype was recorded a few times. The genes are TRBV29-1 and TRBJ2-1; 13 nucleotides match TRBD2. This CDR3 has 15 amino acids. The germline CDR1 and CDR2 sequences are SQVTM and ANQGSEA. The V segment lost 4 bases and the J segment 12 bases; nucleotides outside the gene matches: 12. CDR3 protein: CSVGRTSGGQVGQFF. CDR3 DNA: TGCAGCGTTGGCAGGACTAGCGGGGGCCAAGTCGGGCAGTTCTTC.

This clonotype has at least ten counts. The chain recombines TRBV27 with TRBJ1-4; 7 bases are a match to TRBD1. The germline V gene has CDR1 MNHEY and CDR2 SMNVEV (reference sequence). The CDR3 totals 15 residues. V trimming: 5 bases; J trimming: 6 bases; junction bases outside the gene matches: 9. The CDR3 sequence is CASSMIDRVDEKLFF. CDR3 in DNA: TGTGCCAGCAGTATGATAGACAGGGTTGATGAAAAACTGTTTTTT.

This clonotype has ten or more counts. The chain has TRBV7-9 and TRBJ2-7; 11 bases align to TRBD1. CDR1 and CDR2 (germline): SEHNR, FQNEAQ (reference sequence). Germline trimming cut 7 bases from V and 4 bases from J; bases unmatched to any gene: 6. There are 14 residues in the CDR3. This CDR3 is CASTSDRGQYEQYF. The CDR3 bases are TGTGCCAGCACCTCGGACAGGGGGCAGTACGAGCAGTACTTC. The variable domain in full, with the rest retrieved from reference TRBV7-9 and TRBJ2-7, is DTGVSQNPRHKITKRGQNVTFRCDPISEHNRLYWYRQTLGQGPEFLTYFQNEAQLEKSRLLSDRFSAERPKGSFSTLEIQRTEQGDSAMYLCASTSDRGQYEQYFGPGTRLTVT.

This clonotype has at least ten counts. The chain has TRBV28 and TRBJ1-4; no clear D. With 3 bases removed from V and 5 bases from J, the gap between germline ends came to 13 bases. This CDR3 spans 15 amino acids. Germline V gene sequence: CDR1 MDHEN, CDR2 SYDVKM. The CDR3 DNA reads TGTGCCAGCAGTTTTCTGGGATCAGGCAATGAAAAACTGTTTTTT. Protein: CASSFLGSGNEKLFF.

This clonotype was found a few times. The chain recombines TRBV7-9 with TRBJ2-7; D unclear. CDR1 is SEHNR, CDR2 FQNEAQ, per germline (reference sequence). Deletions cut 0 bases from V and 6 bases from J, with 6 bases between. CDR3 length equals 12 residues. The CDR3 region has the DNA TGTGCCAGCAGCTTAGCAGTCCCCGAGCAGTACTTC. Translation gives CASSLAVPEQYF.

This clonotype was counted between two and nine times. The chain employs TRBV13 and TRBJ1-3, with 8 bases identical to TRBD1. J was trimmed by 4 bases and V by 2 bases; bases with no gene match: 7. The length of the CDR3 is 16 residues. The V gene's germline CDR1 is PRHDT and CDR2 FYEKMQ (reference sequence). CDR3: CASSLWGQERGNTIYF. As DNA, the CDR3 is TGTGCCAGCAGCTTATGGGGACAGGAGAGGGGAAACACCATATATTTT. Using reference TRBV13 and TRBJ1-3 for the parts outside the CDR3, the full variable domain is AAGVIQSPRHLIKEKRETATLKCYPIPRHDTVYWYQQGPGQDPQFLISFYEKMQSDKGSIPDRFSAQQFSDYHSELNMSSLELGDSALYFCASSLWGQERGNTIYFGEGSWLTVV.